The 31 T cell receptor beta chains in this list originate from one sample, sequenced in a study of monozygotic twins with inflammatory bowel disease. TCRdb reanalyzed the 5' RACE reads, giving one entry per CDR3 protein sequence and no DNA. This repertoire includes tens of thousands of distinct CDR3 sequences. Sample: blood. Source of these receptors: a human donor with ulcerative colitis or Crohn's disease, or a healthy co-twin of an affected twin (not recorded which).

V and J are TRBV11-1 and TRBJ2-2; there is no DNA to check the TCRdb D call of TRBD1. The CDR3 consists of 18 residues. Germline assignment: CDR1 SGHAT and CDR2 FQDESV (reference sequence). The CDR3: CASSPGAPQRGNTGELFF.

V is TRBV6-1 and J is TRBJ1-5; the TCRdb D gene call, TRBD1, has no DNA to confirm it. Germline CDR1 is MNHNS and CDR2 is SASEGT. The CDR3 spans 16 residues. This CDR3 is CASSKQGYGSNQPQHF.

The rearrangement uses TRBV4-1 and TRBJ1-1; TCRdb designates TRBD1, a call that cannot be tested without DNA. The CDR3 length is 14 residues. Germline V gives CDR1 MGHRA, CDR2 YSYEKL. This chain's CDR3 is CASRGGTENTEAFF.

This chain uses TRBV7-3 with TRBJ2-7; TCRdb names TRBD1, which stays unverified in the absence of DNA. Germline loops: CDR1 SGHTA, CDR2 FQGTGA. This CDR3 is 14 amino acids long. This CDR3 is CASSLGGHSYEQYF. Combining the CDR3 with reference TRBV7-3 and TRBJ2-7 gives the whole variable domain GAGVSQTPSNKVTEKGKYVELRCDPISGHTALYWYRQSLGQGPEFLIYFQGTGAADDSGLPNDRFFAVRPEGSVSTLKIQRTERGDSAVYLCASSLGGHSYEQYFGPGTRLTVT.

J is TRBJ2-3 and V is TRBV7-6; with no DNA, the TCRdb D assignment of TRBD2 cannot be verified. The CDR3 loop spans 16 amino acids. Germline CDR1 and CDR2: SGHVS and FNYEAQ. CDR3 protein: CASSNIAGGLTDTQYF.

This chain uses TRBV5-5 with TRBJ1-1; no DNA is available, so the TRBD1 call from TCRdb remains unchecked. The CDR3 sequence is 15 residues long. CDR1 and CDR2 (germline): SGHKS, YYEKEE (reference sequence). Here the CDR3 reads CASRYKTGPLPEAFF. The full variable domain, in which reference TRBV5-5 and TRBJ1-1 provide the parts outside the CDR3, is DAGVTQSPTHLIKTRGQQVTLRCSPISGHKSVSWYQQVLGQGPQFIFQYYEKEERGRGNFPDRFSARQFPNYSSELNVNALLLGDSALYLCASRYKTGPLPEAFFGQGTRLTVV.

The chain has TRBV7-8 and TRBJ1-6; lacking DNA, the TRBD1 call made by TCRdb goes unchecked. CDR3 length: 20 amino acids. Germline values: CDR1 SGHVS, CDR2 FQNEAQ. The CDR3 region is CASRPGTGGFSGSYNSPLHF.

According to its frequency, this clonotype is medium-sized. The chain recombines TRBV12-3 or TRBV12-4 with TRBJ1-1. The CDR3 has 11 residues. CDR3 loop: CASSVGAEAFF.

This clonotype counts as medium-sized (0.01 to 0.1%) by frequency. This rearrangement joins TRBV9 to TRBJ2-2. The CDR3 runs to 11 residues. The V gene's germline CDR1 is SGDLS and CDR2 YYNGEE. Here the CDR3 reads CASSDSGELFF.

The V and J genes are TRBV20-1 and TRBJ1-2; TCRdb lists TRBD1, though no DNA is available to test this call. The CDR3 length is 14 residues. Germline V gives CDR1 DFQATT, CDR2 SNEGSKA (reference sequence). CDR3 sequence reads: CSGEIQGGFSGYTF.

V is TRBV18 and J is TRBJ1-2. Germline V gene lookup returns CDR1 KGHSH and CDR2 LQKENI. The CDR3 loop spans 14 amino acids. CDR3 amino acids: CASSQTDANYGYTF.

The chain joins TRBV7-2 to TRBJ2-7; there is no DNA to check the TCRdb D call of TRBD1. Looked up from germline, CDR1 is SGHTA and CDR2 is FQGNSA. The CDR3 is made up of 15 amino acids. The CDR3 loop is CASSLGGASSYEQYF.

The chain recombines TRBV5-4 with TRBJ1-1; TCRdb reports TRBD1, a call that lacks DNA to check it against. Germline V gives CDR1 SGHNT, CDR2 YYREEE (reference sequence). The CDR3 covers 15 residues. CDR3 sequence: CASRSGGYMNTEAFF.

V and J are TRBV10-2 and TRBJ1-1. There are 12 residues in the CDR3. Germline V gene data show CDR1 as WSHSY and CDR2 as SAAADI. CDR3 region: CASKETYTEAFF.

The gene calls are TRBV6-6 and TRBJ1-1. This CDR3 region has 13 residues. Germline values: CDR1 MNHNY, CDR2 SVGAGI (reference sequence). The CDR3 is CATASEGNTEAFF.

The gene calls are TRBV20-1 and TRBJ1-1; lacking DNA, the TRBD1 call made by TCRdb goes unchecked. This CDR3 contains 13 residues. Germline CDR1 is DFQATT and CDR2 is SNEGSKA (reference sequence). The CDR3 loop reads CSATRQGRAEAFF.

The chain is built from TRBV20-1 and TRBJ2-1; checking the TCRdb D call of TRBD1 is not possible without DNA. CDR3 size: 15 residues. Germline loops: CDR1 DFQATT, CDR2 SNEGSKA (reference sequence). CDR3 residues: CSAAAASGGGNEQFF.

The rearrangement joins TRBV12-5 to TRBJ1-6. The length of the CDR3 is 15 residues. CDR1 is LGHNT, CDR2 FRNRAP, per germline. The CDR3 sequence: CASGFTPLTSSPLHF.

The rearrangement uses TRBV5-1 and TRBJ2-2. The CDR3 has 14 amino acids. Per the germline V gene, CDR1 is SGHRS and CDR2 is YFSETQ. The CDR3 reads CASSLEFYTGELFF.

CDR3 in amino acids: CASSLDRGVGETQYF. The chain is built from TRBV5-6 and TRBJ2-5; TCRdb proposes TRBD1, but this gene call is untestable without DNA. The CDR3 has 15 amino acids. CDR1 SGHDT and CDR2 YYEEEE come from the germline V gene.

The V gene is TRBV5-1, the J gene TRBJ2-7. The CDR3 contains 14 residues. Germline V gives CDR1 SGHRS, CDR2 YFSETQ. CDR3: CASSLDSKGSEQYF.

This rearrangement joins TRBV4-1 to TRBJ1-2; TCRdb returns TRBD1, unconfirmable since there is no DNA. The V gene's germline CDR1 is MGHRA and CDR2 YSYEKL. CDR3 length: 14 residues. This chain's CDR3 is CASSRTGLNYGYTF.

V usage is TRBV7-6 and J usage is TRBJ2-7; the TCRdb D gene call, TRBD1, has no DNA to confirm it. CDR1 is SGHVS and CDR2 is FNYEAQ in the germline V gene. This CDR3 is built from 16 residues. This chain's CDR3 is CASSSDLTRASYEQYF.

The rearrangement links TRBV5-4 to TRBJ2-6. CDR1 and CDR2 from the germline V gene are SGHNT and YYREEE (reference sequence). The CDR3 runs 13 residues. CDR3 protein: CASSFAGANVLTF.

V is TRBV5-1 and J is TRBJ2-1; with no DNA, the TCRdb D assignment of TRBD2 cannot be verified. The CDR3 has 16 amino acids. Germline V gene lookup returns CDR1 SGHRS and CDR2 YFSETQ. CDR3 region: CASSLFGVGLNNEQFF. Full variable domain (remainder filled in from reference TRBV5-1 and TRBJ2-1): KAGVTQTPRYLIKTRGQQVTLSCSPISGHRSVSWYQQTPGQGLQFLFEYFSETQRNKGNFPGRFSGRQFSNSRSEMNVSTLELGDSALYLCASSLFGVGLNNEQFFGPGTRLTVL.

V gene TRBV6-1 combines with J gene TRBJ2-2; without DNA, the TCRdb call of TRBD2 cannot be checked. The CDR3 extends over 14 amino acids. Germline V gene lookup returns CDR1 MNHNS and CDR2 SASEGT. This chain's CDR3 is CASNSGGGAGELFF.

V and J are TRBV12-3 or TRBV12-4 and TRBJ2-1; TCRdb picks TRBD2, but there is no DNA to check that call. This CDR3 has 13 amino acids. CDR3 protein: CASSPRLANEQFF.

The chain is built from TRBV18 and TRBJ2-5. The CDR3 extends over 12 amino acids. The germline CDR1 and CDR2 sequences are KGHSH and LQKENI. The CDR3 loop reads CASSPNQETQYF.

The chain recombines TRBV11-2 with TRBJ2-2. The length of the CDR3 is 14 residues. CDR1 is SGHAT and CDR2 is FQNNGV in the germline V gene. CDR3 sequence reads: CASSLFVSTGELFF.

V and J are TRBV18 and TRBJ1-4. CDR1 is KGHSH, CDR2 LQKENI, per germline. The CDR3 covers 14 residues. CDR3 protein: CASSPWGTNEKLFF.

The J gene is TRBJ2-5, the V gene TRBV11-2; lacking DNA, the TRBD1 call made by TCRdb goes unchecked. The germline gives CDR1 SGHAT, CDR2 FQNNGV. This CDR3 is 13 amino acids long. The CDR3 sequence is CASSLQGPETQYF.